This T cell receptor beta chain was sequenced in a study of identical twins. Study results and caveats: Invariant MAIT and iNKT cells may have partly biased zero-insertion analyses.

It was template switching that added a universal primer site, and there were unique molecular identifiers on the cDNA. TCRdb re-derived calls from the 5' RACE reads in MiXCR, one entry per CDR3 protein. The repertoire holds around 370,000 distinct CDR3 sequences, 8.5% to 10% seen once, with about 9.1% in the top ten. Concerning this clonotype: Its antigen is currently unknown. A much larger clone lies a single base off, so this may be a read error.

This CDR3 is built from 11 residues. The germline CDR1 and CDR2 sequences are SQVTM and ANQGSEA. Trimming pared 7 bases from V and 6 bases from J, leaving 12 bases between. This clonotype originated in a woman aged 45 to 65 in good health. Sequencing was carried out using naive T cells sorted from blood. The chain combines TRBV29-1 with TRBJ1-1; D remains unclear. The DNA for the CDR3 is TGCAGCGGATCGACAAGGGCTGAAGCTTTCTTT. This gives the protein CSGSTRAEAFF.